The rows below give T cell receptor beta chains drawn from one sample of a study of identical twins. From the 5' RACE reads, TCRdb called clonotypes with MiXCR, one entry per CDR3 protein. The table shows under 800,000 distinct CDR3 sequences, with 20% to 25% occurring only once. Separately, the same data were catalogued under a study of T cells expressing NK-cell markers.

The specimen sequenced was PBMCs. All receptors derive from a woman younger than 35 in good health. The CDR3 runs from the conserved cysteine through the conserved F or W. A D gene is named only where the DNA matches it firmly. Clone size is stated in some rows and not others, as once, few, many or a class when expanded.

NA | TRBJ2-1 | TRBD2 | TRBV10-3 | TGTGCCATCAGTAGGCTAGCGGGAGGTACCTCCTACAATGAGCAGTTCTTC | CAISRLAGGTSYNEQFF
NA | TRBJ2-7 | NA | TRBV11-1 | TGTGCCAGCAGCTTAGTTCTGGGGGGGGCCTCCTACGAGCAGTACTTC | CASSLVLGGASYEQYF
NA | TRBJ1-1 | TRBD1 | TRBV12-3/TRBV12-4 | TGTTCCAGCAGTTTTCGCCCCGACAGGGCGAACACTGAAGCTTTCTTT | CSSSFRPDRANTEAFF
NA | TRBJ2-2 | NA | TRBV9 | TGTGCCAGCAGCCCAAACAGAGTGGCCGGGGAGCTGTTTTTT | CASSPNRVAGELFF
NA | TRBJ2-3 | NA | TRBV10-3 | TGTGCCATCAGTGAAGTGGGCACAGATACGCAGTATTTT | CAISEVGTDTQYF
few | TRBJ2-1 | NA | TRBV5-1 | TGCGCCAGCAGCTTGGACACTCAGCAGTTCTTC | CASSLDTQQFF
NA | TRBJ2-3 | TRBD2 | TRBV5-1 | TGCGCCAGCAGTGACGGGGGGAGGACAGATACGCAGTATTTT | CASSDGGRTDTQYF
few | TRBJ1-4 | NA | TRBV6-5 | TGTGCCAGCAGTTACCGAGACGGGGGAGAAAAACTGTTTTTT | CASSYRDGGEKLFF
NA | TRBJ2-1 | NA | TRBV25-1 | TGTGCCAGCAGTGAAGGTCGGGACCTGGATGAGCAGTTCTTC | CASSEGRDLDEQFF
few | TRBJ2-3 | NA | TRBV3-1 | TGTGCCAGCAGCCCAATGTTTAGCACAGATACGCAGTATTTT | CASSPMFSTDTQYF